A single sample gave rise to the 27 T cell receptor beta chains below, sequenced in a study of blood T cell repertoires in COVID-19. Profiled with immunoSEQ multiplex PCR; TCRdb holds only in-frame clones, not every one. The sample contains roughly 72,000 clones, around nine tenths of which appear only once. Sequenced input: peripheral blood. Receptors were obtained from a human donor in a cohort sampled during active COVID-19.

The genes are TRBV4-3 and TRBJ2-1; TRBD2 is a possible D gene (5 bases). V was trimmed by 3 bases and J by 9 bases, leaving 15 bases between them. This CDR3 region has 14 residues. Germline V gene sequence: CDR1 LGHNA, CDR2 YSLEER. The chain's CDR3 is CASSQGDKWGEQFF. The CDR3 DNA is TGCGCCAGCAGCCAGGGAGACAAGTGGGGTGAGCAGTTCTTC.

The chain recombines TRBV6-1 with TRBJ1-1, with TRBD1 identical over 7 bases. The CDR3 spans 13 residues. Germline CDR1 is MNHNS and CDR2 is SASEGT. After removal of 3 bases from V and 11 bases from J, the junction contained 9 bases not matched to a gene. The CDR3 bases are TGTGCCAGCAGTGATGGGTACAGGGGACGGGCTTTCTTT. Translated, it gives CASSDGYRGRAFF.

This clone was counted once. The chain has TRBV14 and TRBJ2-5; 12 positions agree with TRBD1. V lost 2 bases and J lost 4; bases outside the gene matches: 11. CDR3 length equals 18 residues. Germline V CDR1 and CDR2: SGHDN, FVKESK. CDR3 amino acids: CASSQHSGTGGSRETQYF. DNA of the CDR3: TGTGCCAGCAGCCAACATTCCGGGACAGGGGGCTCGAGAGAGACCCAGTACTTC.

V and J are TRBV28 and TRBJ2-1; D is possibly TRBD2 (6 bases). Germline V CDR1 and CDR2: MDHEN, SYDVKM. Trimming left V 1 base short and J 3 bases short, with 10 bases between. This CDR3 region has 15 residues. As DNA, the CDR3 is TGTGCCAGCAGTTTATTTCGGGGGAACTACAATGAGCAGTTCTTC. Amino acids: CASSLFRGNYNEQFF. Complete variable domain (other parts from reference TRBV28 and TRBJ2-1): DVKVTQSSRYLVKRTGEKVFLECVQDMDHENMFWYRQDPGLGLRLIYFSYDVKMKEKGDIPEGYSVSREKKERFSLILESASTNQTSMYLCASSLFRGNYNEQFFGPGTRLTVL.

Note on this clone: This is likely a read error, given that the CDR3 carries no conserved phenylalanine or tryptophan at its end. It is unclear where the CDR3 begins or ends on the DNA, so no DNA is shown, and the CDR3 is as TCRdb lists it. V is TRBV20-1 and J is TRBJ2-4; the D call TRBD1 from the table was never checked on the DNA. The CDR3 region is 16 residues in length, termini included. Germline V gene data show CDR1 as DFQATT and CDR2 as SNEGSKA (reference sequence). CDR3 region: CSASQKGGIQGLRTPL.

The chain is built from TRBV5-1 and TRBJ2-7, with D maybe TRBD1 (5 bases). Trimming removed 0 bases at V and 3 bases at J, with 7 bases between. Germline CDR1 is SGHRS and CDR2 is YFSETQ. This CDR3 spans 13 amino acids. The CDR3 region has the DNA TGCGCCAGCAGCTTGGGGACATTCTACGAGCAGTACTTC. It yields the protein CASSLGTFYEQYF.

This clone has a handful of counts. This chain links TRBV5-1 with TRBJ2-1, with 8 nucleotides matching TRBD2. The CDR3 is 14 residues long. The germline CDR1 and CDR2 sequences are SGHRS and YFSETQ. The V and J ends lost 9 bases and 8 bases, in that order; junction bases with no gene match: 13. The CDR3: CATTTGTSYDEQFF. CDR3 sequence (DNA): TGCGCCACCACCACCGGGACTAGTTACGATGAGCAGTTCTTC.

This clone was seen a handful of times. The chain has TRBV15 and TRBJ2-7; TRBD1 matches at 7 bases. The CDR3 covers 15 residues. The V segment lost 4 bases and the J segment 0 bases; nucleotides outside the gene matches: 6. Germline loops: CDR1 LNHNV, CDR2 YYDKDF (reference sequence). CDR3 DNA: TGTGCCACCAGCACTCGACAGGGCAGCTCCTACGAGCAGTACTTC. This translates into CATSTRQGSSYEQYF. Based on the CDR3 plus reference TRBV15 and TRBJ2-7, the full variable domain is DAMVIQNPRYQVTQFGKPVTLSCSQTLNHNVMYWYQQKSSQAPKLLFHYYDKDFNNEADTPDNFQSRRPNTSFCFLDIRSPGLGDTAMYLCATSTRQGSSYEQYFGPGTRLTVT.

This chain joins TRBV6-5 and TRBJ1-5, with 7 positions matching TRBD1. Trimming removed 6 bases from V and 4 bases from J; junction bases left unmatched: 0. The CDR3 length is 12 residues. In germline, CDR1 is MNHEY, CDR2 SVGAGI. The CDR3 is CASRQGNQPQHF. DNA of the CDR3: TGTGCCAGCAGACAGGGGAATCAGCCCCAGCATTTT.

The V gene is TRBV5-6, the J gene TRBJ1-2, with 11 positions matching TRBD1. The CDR3 is made up of 13 amino acids. Germline CDR1 reads SGHDT; CDR2 reads YYEEEE. J lost 7 bases, V lost 4 bases, and 3 bases had no gene match. CDR3 in amino acids: CASSEDRGLGYTF. CDR3 DNA: TGTGCCAGCAGCGAGGACAGGGGGCTTGGCTACACCTTC.

This clone was detected only a few times. The CDR3 nucleotides read TGTGCCAGCAGCGTAGGGCTAGCCCAGATCTCCTACAATGAGCAGTTCTTC. Its protein is CASSVGLAQISYNEQFF. The chain is built from TRBV9 and TRBJ2-1; weak D call: TRBD2 (5 bases). Germline CDR1 is SGDLS and CDR2 is YYNGEE. The CDR3 length is 17 residues. Trimming stripped 0 bases from V and 0 bases from J, with 13 bases between.

This clone was seen a single time. This chain uses TRBV19 with TRBJ2-7; TRBD1 matches at 7 bases. V dropped 5 bases and J dropped 7; count of bases not matched to a gene: 17. CDR1 is LNHDA and CDR2 is SQIVND in the germline V gene (reference sequence). The CDR3 spans 16 residues. CDR3: CASSWDSRSPRREQYF. The DNA of the CDR3 is TGTGCCAGTAGTTGGGACAGCCGATCTCCTCGGAGGGAGCAGTACTTC.

This clone was counted a few times. The chain employs TRBV3-1 (or the pseudogene TRBV3-2) and TRBJ2-7, with TRBD2 matching 9 bases. V was clipped by 5 bases and J by 4 bases; unmatched bases: 9. CDR3 length: 15 residues. Germline V gene sequence: CDR1 LGHDT, CDR2 YNNKEL (reference sequence). The CDR3 DNA sequence: TGTGCCAGCAGCTTCGGCGGGAGGGCCGTGTACGAGCAGTACTTC. This codes for CASSFGGRAVYEQYF.

In its sample, this clone was seen once. This chain links TRBV27 with TRBJ1-3; D unresolved. Germline loops: CDR1 MNHEY, CDR2 SMNVEV (reference sequence). CDR3 length: 14 amino acids. The germline V and J ends were trimmed by 6 bases and 3 bases, with 12 bases remaining between them. The CDR3 sequence is CASSREGVGNTIYF. CDR3 sequence (DNA): TGTGCCAGCAGCCGTGAGGGAGTTGGAAACACCATATATTTT.

This chain connects TRBV25-1 to TRBJ2-3; 7 nucleotides agree with TRBD2. Germline assignment: CDR1 MGHDK and CDR2 SYGVNS. The CDR3 has 12 residues. Losses at the gene ends were 3 bases for V and 10 bases for J; bases not matched to a gene: 4. The CDR3 loop reads CASSDVGGAQYF. The CDR3 DNA reads TGTGCCAGCAGTGATGTGGGGGGGGCGCAGTATTTT.

This chain links TRBV5-8 with TRBJ2-2; TRBD1 agrees at 7 bases. The CDR3 contains 14 residues. Germline V lookup: CDR1 SGHTS, CDR2 YDEGEE. Trimming took 7 bases from V and 4 from J; bases not matched to a gene: 7. Here the CDR3 DNA reads TGTGCCAGCCGATTGACAGGGCGCACCGGGGAGCTGTTTTTT. This sequence encodes CASRLTGRTGELFF. Full variable domain (remainder filled in from reference TRBV5-8 and TRBJ2-2): EAGVTQSPTHLIKTRGQQATLRCSPISGHTSVYWYQQALGLGLQFLLWYDEGEERNRGNFPPRFSGRQFPNYSSELNVNALELEDSALYLCASRLTGRTGELFFGEGSRLTVL.

The CDR3: CASSESRGRGETQYF. Written as DNA, the CDR3 is TGTGCCAGCAGTGAATCAAGGGGGCGCGGGGAGACCCAGTACTTC. V and J are TRBV6-1 and TRBJ2-5; TRBD1 aligns across 7 bases. Germline values: CDR1 MNHNS, CDR2 SASEGT. The CDR3 loop spans 15 amino acids. Trimming removed 2 bases from V and 5 bases from J; junction bases left unmatched: 8.

This clone was counted once. The rearrangement uses TRBV19 and TRBJ1-4, with D perhaps matching TRBD1 (5 bases). Trimming removed 7 bases from V and 0 bases from J, with 18 bases in between. CDR3 length: 17 residues. Germline loops: CDR1 LNHDA, CDR2 SQIVND (reference sequence). Here the CDR3 reads CASKREGRSTTNEKLFF. The CDR3 coding sequence is TGTGCCAGTAAGAGGGAGGGGCGCTCCACAACTAATGAAAAACTGTTTTTT.

The chain is built from TRBV2 and TRBJ1-1; D gene uncertain. Germline lookup yields CDR1 SNHLY and CDR2 FYNNEI. The V and J ends lost 3 bases and 5 bases respectively, with 13 bases between them. CDR3 length equals 14 residues. This chain's CDR3 is CASSEFRGWTEAFF. In DNA, the CDR3 is TGTGCCAGCAGTGAGTTCCGGGGTTGGACTGAAGCTTTCTTT.

The chain is built from TRBV6-5 and TRBJ2-5, with D perhaps matching TRBD1 (6 bases). This CDR3 is built from 14 residues. Trimming cost V 5 bases and J 2 bases, with 12 bases left between them. Germline values: CDR1 MNHEY, CDR2 SVGAGI. CDR3 coding DNA: TGTGCCAGCAGTCCCGTGACAGGACAAGAGACCCAGTACTTC. Translating it yields CASSPVTGQETQYF.

This chain links TRBV15 with TRBJ1-2; weak D call: TRBD1 (6 bases). V was pared by 2 bases and J by 9 bases, with 10 bases between. The germline V gene has CDR1 LNHNV and CDR2 YYDKDF (reference sequence). This CDR3 comprises 12 residues. CDR3 region: CATSRSTGSYTF. The DNA for the CDR3 is TGTGCCACCAGCAGATCCACAGGGAGCTACACCTTC.

This chain links TRBV7-2 with TRBJ1-2; D gene uncertain. Germline values: CDR1 SGHTA, CDR2 FQGNSA. The V end was cut by 4 bases, the J end by 4 bases, with 19 bases between. The CDR3 extends over 16 amino acids. The CDR3 bases are TGTGCCAGCAGCTCCCCCGGAGGGAAAGGAATCTATGGCTACACCTTC. This gives the protein CASSSPGGKGIYGYTF.

The rearrangement uses TRBV7-3 and TRBJ1-1; TRBD1 aligns across 10 bases. V dropped 0 bases and J dropped 5; count of bases not matched to a gene: 3. The germline V gene encodes CDR1 SGHTA and CDR2 FQGTGA. The CDR3 spans 15 residues. The CDR3 coding sequence is TGTGCCAGCAGCTTAACCGGACAGGGGGGAACTGAAGCTTTCTTT. It encodes CASSLTGQGGTEAFF.

The gene calls are TRBV6-1 and TRBJ1-2; D is undetermined. The CDR3 is 12 amino acids. The V end lost 3 bases, the J end lost 6 bases, and 8 bases lay between the germline ends. In germline, CDR1 is MNHNS, CDR2 SASEGT. The CDR3 nucleotides are TGTGCCAGCAGTGAGGGGAGAAATGGCTACACCTTC. This sequence encodes CASSEGRNGYTF.

This chain joins TRBV7-9 and TRBJ2-7; TRBD1 matches at 7 bases. Trimming at V came to 4 bases and at J to 4 bases, leaving 4 bases not matched to a gene. The CDR3 is made up of 13 amino acids. Germline V gene data show CDR1 as SEHNR and CDR2 as FQNEAQ (reference sequence). CDR3 protein: CASSSDRWYEQYF. In nucleotides, the CDR3 is TGTGCCAGCAGCTCGGACAGGTGGTACGAGCAGTACTTC.

The chain carries TRBV7-9 and TRBJ1-2, with D unresolved. The CDR3 contains 14 residues. Trimming removed 4 bases at V and 8 bases at J, with 17 bases between. The germline V gene encodes CDR1 SEHNR and CDR2 FQNEAQ (reference sequence). The CDR3 sequence: CASSSQAPGVGYTF. For the CDR3, the DNA is TGTGCCAGCAGCTCCCAGGCGCCCGGCGTAGGCTACACCTTC.

The J gene is TRBJ2-5, the V gene TRBV4-3; maybe TRBD1 (5 bases). CDR3 length: 14 residues. Trimming pared 3 bases from V and 5 bases from J, leaving 13 bases between. In germline, CDR1 is LGHNA, CDR2 YSLEER. This CDR3 is CASSHSTSGETQYF. The CDR3 DNA follows: TGCGCCAGCAGCCACTCTACCTCAGGGGAGACCCAGTACTTC.